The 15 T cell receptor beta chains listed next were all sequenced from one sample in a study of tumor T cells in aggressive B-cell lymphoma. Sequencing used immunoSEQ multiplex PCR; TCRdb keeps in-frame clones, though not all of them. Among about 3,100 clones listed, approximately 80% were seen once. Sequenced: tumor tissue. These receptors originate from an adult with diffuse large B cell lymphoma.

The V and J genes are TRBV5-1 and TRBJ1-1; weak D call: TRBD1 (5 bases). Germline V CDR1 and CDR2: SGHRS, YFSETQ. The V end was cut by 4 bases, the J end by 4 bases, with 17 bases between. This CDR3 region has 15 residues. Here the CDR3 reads CASSRLQGQGTEAFF. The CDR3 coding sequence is TGCGCCAGCAGCCGGCTTCAAGGGCAGGGCACTGAAGCTTTCTTT.

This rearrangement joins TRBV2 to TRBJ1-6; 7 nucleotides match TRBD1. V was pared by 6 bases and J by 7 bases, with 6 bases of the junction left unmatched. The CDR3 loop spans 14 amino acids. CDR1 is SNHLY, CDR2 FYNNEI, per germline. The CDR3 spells CASRVDRVNSPLHF. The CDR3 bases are TGTGCCAGCAGGGTTGACAGGGTCAATTCACCCCTCCACTTT.

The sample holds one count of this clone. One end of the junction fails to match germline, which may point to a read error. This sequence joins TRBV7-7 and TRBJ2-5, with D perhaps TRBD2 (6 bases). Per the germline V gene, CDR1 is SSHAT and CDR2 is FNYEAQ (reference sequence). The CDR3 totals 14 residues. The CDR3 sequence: CASSLSAGGETQYF. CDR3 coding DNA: TGTGCTAGCAGCTTGTCAGCGGGTGGAGAGACCCAGTACTTC. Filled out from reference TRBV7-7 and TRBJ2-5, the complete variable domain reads GAGVSQSPRYKVTKRGQDVTLRCDPISSHATLYWYQQALGQGPEFLTYFNYEAQPDKSGLPSDRFSAERPEGSISTLTIQRTEQRDSAMYRCASSLSAGGETQYFGPGTRLLVL.

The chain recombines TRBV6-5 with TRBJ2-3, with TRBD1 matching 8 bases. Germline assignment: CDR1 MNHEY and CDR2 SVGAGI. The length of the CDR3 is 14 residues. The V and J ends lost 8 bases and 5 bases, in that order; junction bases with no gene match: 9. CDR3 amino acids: CASGSGGSGDTQYF. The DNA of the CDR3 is TGTGCCAGCGGATCAGGGGGCTCTGGAGATACGCAGTATTTT.

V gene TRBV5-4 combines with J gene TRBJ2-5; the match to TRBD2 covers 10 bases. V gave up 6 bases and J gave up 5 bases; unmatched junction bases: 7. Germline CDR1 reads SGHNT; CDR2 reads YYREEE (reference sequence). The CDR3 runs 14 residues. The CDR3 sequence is CASNQRGGEETQYF. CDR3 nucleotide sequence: TGTGCCAGCAACCAGCGGGGGGGCGAGGAGACCCAGTACTTC. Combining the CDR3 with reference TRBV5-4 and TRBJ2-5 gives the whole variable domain ETGVTQSPTHLIKTRGQQVTLRCSSQSGHNTVSWYQQALGQGPQFIFQYYREEENGRGNFPPRFSGLQFPNYSSELNVNALELDDSALYLCASNQRGGEETQYFGPGTRLLVL.

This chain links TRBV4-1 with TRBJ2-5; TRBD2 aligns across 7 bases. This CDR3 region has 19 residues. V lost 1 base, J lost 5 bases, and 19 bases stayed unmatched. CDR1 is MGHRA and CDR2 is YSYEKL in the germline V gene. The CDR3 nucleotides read TGCGCCAGCAGCCAAGGACCAGCTAGCGGACCCTTCGGTAGGGAGACCCAGTACTTC. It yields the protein CASSQGPASGPFGRETQYF.

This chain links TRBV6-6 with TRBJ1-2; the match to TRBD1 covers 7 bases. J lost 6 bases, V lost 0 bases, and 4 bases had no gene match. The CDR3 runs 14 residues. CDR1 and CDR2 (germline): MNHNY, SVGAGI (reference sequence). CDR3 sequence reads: CASSYSGQSDGYTF. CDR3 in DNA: TGTGCCAGCAGTTACTCGGGACAGTCAGATGGCTACACCTTC.

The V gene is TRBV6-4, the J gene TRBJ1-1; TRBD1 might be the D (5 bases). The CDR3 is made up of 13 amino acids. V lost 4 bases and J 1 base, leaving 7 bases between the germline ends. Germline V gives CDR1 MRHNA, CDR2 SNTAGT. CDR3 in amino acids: CASSAGQNTEAFF. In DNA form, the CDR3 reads TGTGCCAGCAGTGCCGGACAGAACACTGAAGCTTTCTTT.

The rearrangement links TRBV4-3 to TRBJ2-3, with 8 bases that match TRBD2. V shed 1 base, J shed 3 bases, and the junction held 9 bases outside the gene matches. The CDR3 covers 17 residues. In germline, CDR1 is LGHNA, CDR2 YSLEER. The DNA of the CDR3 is TGCGCCAGCAGCCAAGGAACTCAGCGGGGGCGGACAGATACGCAGTATTTT. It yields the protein CASSQGTQRGRTDTQYF.

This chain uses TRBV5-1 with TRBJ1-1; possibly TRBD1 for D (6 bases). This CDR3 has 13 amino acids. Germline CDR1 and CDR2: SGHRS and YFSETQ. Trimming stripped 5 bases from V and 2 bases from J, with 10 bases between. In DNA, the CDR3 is TGCGCCAGCAGTTTACAGGGAAACACTGAAGCTTTCTTT. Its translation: CASSLQGNTEAFF.

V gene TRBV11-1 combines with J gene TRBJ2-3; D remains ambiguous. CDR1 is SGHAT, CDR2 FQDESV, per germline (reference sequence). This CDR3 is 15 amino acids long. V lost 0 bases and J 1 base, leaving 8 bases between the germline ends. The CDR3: CASSLAQRGTDTQYF. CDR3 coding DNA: TGTGCCAGCAGCTTAGCGCAACGGGGCACAGATACGCAGTATTTT.

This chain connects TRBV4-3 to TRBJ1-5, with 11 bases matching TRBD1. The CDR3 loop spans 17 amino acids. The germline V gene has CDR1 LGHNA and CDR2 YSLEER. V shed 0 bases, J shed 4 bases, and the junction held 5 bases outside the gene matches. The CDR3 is CASSQERDRGFNQPQHF. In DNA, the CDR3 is TGCGCCAGCAGCCAAGAGCGGGACAGGGGGTTTAATCAGCCCCAGCATTTT.

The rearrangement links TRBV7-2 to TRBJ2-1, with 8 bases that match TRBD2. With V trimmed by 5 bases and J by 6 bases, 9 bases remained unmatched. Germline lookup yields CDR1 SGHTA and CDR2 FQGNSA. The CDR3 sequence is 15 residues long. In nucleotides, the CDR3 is TGTGCCAGCAGCCCCCCTGCGGGGGGCCCCAATGAGCAGTTCTTC. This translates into CASSPPAGGPNEQFF.

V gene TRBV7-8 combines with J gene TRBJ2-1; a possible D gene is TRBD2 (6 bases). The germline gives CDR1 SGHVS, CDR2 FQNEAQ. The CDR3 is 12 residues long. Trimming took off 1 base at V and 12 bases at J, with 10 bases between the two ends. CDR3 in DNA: TGTGCCAGCAGCTTAGATGTCGGGGGGCAGTTCTTC. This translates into CASSLDVGGQFF.

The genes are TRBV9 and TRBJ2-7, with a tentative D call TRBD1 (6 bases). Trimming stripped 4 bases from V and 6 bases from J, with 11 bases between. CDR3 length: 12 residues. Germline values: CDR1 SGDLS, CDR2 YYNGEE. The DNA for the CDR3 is TGTGCCAGCAGCTACACAGGGAGCGAGCAGTACTTC. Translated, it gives CASSYTGSEQYF.